These T cell receptor beta chains were read from a single sample in a study of shared clonotypes between healthy human individuals. The protocol was immunoSEQ multiplex PCR, while the TCRdb copy is restricted to in-frame clones and leaves out a portion. Found here are some 1,100,000 clones, 78% of them singletons; the top ten hold under 0.65%. Sequenced material: memory CD4+ T cells from PBMCs. These receptors all stem from a man younger than 35 in good health. Some clones in this sample may be carry-over from other donors' samples. The CDR3 runs from the conserved cysteine through the conserved F or W. The D gene is left open where the match is weak. Not every row has a clone size; where given, it reads once, few, many or a size class.

J | size | D | V | DNA | CDR3
TRBJ2-1 | - | TRBD2 | TRBV7-2 | TGTGCCAGCAGCTCCGGACTAGCGGGAGTTATCAATGAGCAGTTCTTC | CASSSGLAGVINEQFF
TRBJ1-2 | - | - | TRBV28 | TGTGCCAGCAGTTTATACGGCTATGGCTACACCTTC | CASSLYGYGYTF
TRBJ1-1 | - | - | TRBV19 | TGTGCCAGTACCAGGTGGGACACTGAAGCTTTCTTT | CASTRWDTEAFF
TRBJ1-2 | - | - | TRBV27 | TGTGCCAGCAGTCGGGGGTTTGGAGTGGGCTATGGCTACACCTTC | CASSRGFGVGYGYTF
TRBJ1-1 | few | - | TRBV7-2 | TGTGCCAGCAGCTCCAGTAGAGGGACTGAAGCTTTCTTT | CASSSSRGTEAFF
TRBJ2-5 | once | - | TRBV11-2 | TGTGCCAGCAGCCGATTAGGTAGTGAGACCCAGTACTTC | CASSRLGSETQYF
TRBJ2-7 | - | TRBD2 | TRBV6-5 | TGTGCCAGCAGTTACGGCGGGGGGGCCCCCTACGAGCAGTACTTC | CASSYGGGAPYEQYF
TRBJ2-5 | few | - | TRBV11-2 | TGTGCCAGCAGCGGCCAGAGTGGAAGTACCCAGTACTTC | CASSGQSGSTQYF
TRBJ1-4 | - | - | TRBV28 | TGTGCCGGCCTAGACAGAAATAATGAAAAACTGTTTTTT | CAGLDRNNEKLFF
TRBJ2-1 | - | TRBD1 | TRBV5-1 | TGCGCCAGCGGCGAGACCGGACAGGGAGCCTACAATGAGCAGTTCTTC | CASGETGQGAYNEQFF
TRBJ1-2 | - | - | TRBV7-9 | TGTGCCAGCAGCTTAGCAGGGAGCGCCTATGGCTACACCTTC | CASSLAGSAYGYTF
TRBJ1-1 | few | - | TRBV7-3 | TGTGCCAGCAGCCAAACGGGCCGGAACACTGAAGCTTTCTTT | CASSQTGRNTEAFF
TRBJ2-1 | once | - | TRBV7-8 | TGTGCCAGCAGCTTACGGGTTAGCGGCAATGAGCAGTTCTTC | CASSLRVSGNEQFF
TRBJ2-2 | - | TRBD2 | TRBV10-3 | TGTGCCATCGGGAGTAGCGGGGCGAACACCGGGGAGCTGTTTTTT | CAIGSSGANTGELFF
TRBJ2-1 | - | - | TRBV27 | TGTGCCAGCAGTTTATCCTGGCTAGCGAGGTTGGGGCAGTTCTTC | CASSLSWLARLGQFF
TRBJ1-2 | once | TRBD1 | TRBV25-1 | TGTGCCAGCAGTGATACCAACAGGGGGTGGGGAGATGGCTACACCTTC | CASSDTNRGWGDGYTF
TRBJ2-5 | few | - | TRBV11-2 | TGTGCCAGCAGCTTAGGGACAGTCCAAGAGACCCAGTACTTC | CASSLGTVQETQYF
TRBJ2-7 | - | - | TRBV7-2 | TGTGCCAGCAGGCCGACAGCGGCAGCATACGAGCAGTACTTC | CASRPTAAAYEQYF
TRBJ2-2 | - | TRBD2 | TRBV18 | TGTGCCAGCGCGCCCGGACTAGCGAGAACCGGGGAGCTGTTTTTT | CASAPGLARTGELFF
TRBJ1-5 | - | - | TRBV5-1 | TGCGCCAGCAGACCAACAGCACTATCCAATCAGCCCCAGCATTTT | CASRPTALSNQPQHF
TRBJ2-5 | - | TRBD1 | TRBV5-1 | TGCGCCAGCAGCAAAGGGACAGCCGTAGAGACCCAGTACTTC | CASSKGTAVETQYF
TRBJ2-1 | - | TRBD2 | TRBV5-4 | TGTGCCAGCAGCTTAGCGGGAGGGCAGGGGAATGAGCAGTTCTTC | CASSLAGGQGNEQFF
TRBJ1-2 | - | TRBD1 | TRBV30 | TGTGCCTGGACCGGGACAGGGTGGGGTAACTATGGCTACACCTTC | CAWTGTGWGNYGYTF
TRBJ2-2 | few | - | TRBV5-4 | TGTGCCAGCAGCTTGGATAGCGCATCGAACACCGGGGAGCTGTTTTTT | CASSLDSASNTGELFF
TRBJ2-1 | - | - | TRBV6-5 | TGTGCCAGCACCGACGGACGCGGCTACAATGAGCAGTTCTTC | CASTDGRGYNEQFF
TRBJ1-4 | - | - | TRBV28 | TGTGCCCACGGGGTGGCAACTAATGAAAAACTGTTTTTT | CAHGVATNEKLFF